Described below is a single T cell receptor (beta chain) sequence and its context. Antigen unknown. These data come from a study of cytomegalovirus exposure and HLA in healthy donors. Vbeta (60) and Jbeta (13) primers were used in the PCR. Repertoires were generated with immunoSEQ multiplex PCR, while TCRdb's copy carries only in-frame clones and drops some. The sample has about 160,000 clones; 80% to 90% are singletons. The V and J ends lost 1 base and 2 bases respectively, with 10 bases between them. This CDR3 comprises 15 residues. Germline V gene data show CDR1 as LGHNA and CDR2 as YSLEER. Findings of the study overall: Later analysis suggested links between common viral pathogens and several top significant clusters. An analysis that came later showed most CMV-associated TCR beta chains appearing HLA-restricted. The HLA-A and HLA-B alleles of most subjects were reportedly predicted accurately from TCR beta sequences.

The chain couples TRBV4-3 to TRBJ2-3, with TRBD2 as a possible D gene (6 bases). The receptor's source is a woman in her twenties or thirties in good health and CMV-seropositive. Sequencing was done on a sample of PBMCs. The DNA for the CDR3 is TGCGCCAGCAGCCAAGCGGGGGACTCCACAGATACGCAGTATTTT. This encodes CASSQAGDSTDTQYF.